This section outlines one TCR beta chain sequence together with its context. This entry is derived from a study of control samples from healthy donors and cancer patients. Assay: immunoSEQ multiplex PCR; the TCRdb copy retains only in-frame clones and omits some. This table has 100,000 or so clones, less than 90% appearing once. The CDR3 extends over 13 amino acids. From germline, CDR1 is KGHDR and CDR2 SFDVKD. V lost 5 bases, J lost 1 base, and 0 bases stayed unmatched. The source material was blood. The TCR was taken from a woman between 50 and 59 years old in good health. The chain is built from TRBV24-1 and TRBJ2-5; 7 nucleotides align to TRBD1. The CDR3 reads CATSGDSQETQYF. The CDR3 nucleotides read TGTGCCACCAGTGGGGACAGCCAAGAGACCCAGTACTTC.